These T cell receptor beta chains were read from a single sample in a study of CD8 T cells in Susac syndrome. TCRdb redid the calling of the immunoSEQ multiplex PCR reads with MiXCR, one entry per CDR3 protein. The profile shows under 200,000 distinct CDR3 sequences, over 90% of them singletons. Sequencing was done on a sample of CD8+ T cells from PBMCs. The receptors derive from a human donor with Susac syndrome. Each CDR3 is given with its conserved first and last residue. D genes are given only for firm matches. Size values are once, few and many counts, or a class for expanded clones, and some rows have none.

j_call | v_call | clone_size | d_call | cdr3_aa | cdr3_nt
TRBJ2-1 | TRBV5-6 | - | - | CASSLGGRLNEQFF | TGTGCCAGCAGCTTGGGAGGCAGACTCAATGAGCAGTTCTTC
TRBJ1-3 | TRBV4-1 | - | - | CASSQGRDISGNTIYF | TGCGCCAGCAGCCAAGGACGGGACATCTCTGGAAACACCATATATTTT
TRBJ2-3 | TRBV29-1 | - | TRBD1 | CSVVGDGQGTDTQYF | TGCAGCGTTGTGGGGGATGGACAGGGGACAGATACGCAGTATTTT
TRBJ2-1 | TRBV28 | - | - | CASSGPDAGNEQFF | TGTGCCAGCAGTGGCCCGGACGCCGGCAATGAGCAGTTCTTC
TRBJ1-1 | TRBV18 | once | TRBD1 | CASSRQKGTGGKNTEAFF | TGTGCCAGCTCGCGACAAAAGGGAACAGGGGGCAAGAACACTGAAGCTTTCTTT
TRBJ1-5 | TRBV27 | - | - | CASSLSVNQPQHF | TGTGCCAGCAGTTTGTCAGTCAATCAGCCCCAGCATTTT
TRBJ2-1 | TRBV27 | - | - | CASMWEHEQFF | TGTGCCAGCATGTGGGAACATGAGCAGTTCTTC
TRBJ1-5 | TRBV6-6 | - | - | CASREQGLGNQPQHF | TGTGCCAGCAGGGAACAGGGTCTCGGCAATCAGCCCCAGCATTTT
TRBJ2-1 | TRBV30 | once | TRBD2 | CAWTPTRLAGVHEQFF | TGTGCCTGGACCCCTACGAGGCTAGCGGGGGTTCATGAGCAGTTCTTC
TRBJ2-3 | TRBV20-1 | once | TRBD1 | CSARVGGGTDTQYF | TGCAGTGCTAGAGTAGGGGGCGGGACAGATACGCAGTATTTT